This TCR beta chain was captured by sequencing in a study of radiotherapy plus CTLA-4 blockade in lung cancer. Study overall: Among patients, less than 20% showed objective responses, and 31% had disease control. Overall study results and limits: Once radiotherapy plus ipilimumab had been given, TCR clones derived from tumor expanded in blood. Reports state that early shifts in blood T cell clones, with interferon-beta, best predicted response.

This CDR3 has 14 amino acids. The V gene's germline CDR1 is SEHNR and CDR2 FQNEAQ (reference sequence). V lost 6 bases, J lost 0 bases, and 11 bases lay in between. As for this clone: What it binds is unknown.

The protocol was immunoSEQ multiplex PCR, while the TCRdb copy is restricted to in-frame clones and leaves out a portion. Counted here are more than 95,000 clones, about four fifths occurring once; the ten biggest clones make up around 2.7%. This material consisted of peripheral blood, taken from a patient treated with radiotherapy plus ipilimumab. This clonotype was sampled from a human donor with non-small cell lung cancer who had a partial response to radiotherapy plus ipilimumab. Some clones in this sample may be carry-over from other donors' samples. The V call is TRBV7-9, the J call TRBJ2-5; perhaps TRBD2 as D (6 bases). The CDR3 is CASRRGRDQETQYF. As DNA, the CDR3 is TGTGCCAGCAGGCGGGGACGGGACCAAGAGACCCAGTACTTC.